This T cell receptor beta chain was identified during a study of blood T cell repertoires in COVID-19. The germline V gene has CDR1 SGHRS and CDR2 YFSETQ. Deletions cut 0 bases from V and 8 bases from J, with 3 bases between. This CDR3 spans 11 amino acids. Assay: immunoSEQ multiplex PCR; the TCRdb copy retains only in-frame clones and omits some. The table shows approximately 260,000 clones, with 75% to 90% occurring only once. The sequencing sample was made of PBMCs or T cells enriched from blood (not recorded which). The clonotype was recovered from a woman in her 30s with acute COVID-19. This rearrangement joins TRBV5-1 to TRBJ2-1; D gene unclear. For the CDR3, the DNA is TGCGCCAGCAGCTTGGACTATGAGCAGTTCTTC. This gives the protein CASSLDYEQFF.